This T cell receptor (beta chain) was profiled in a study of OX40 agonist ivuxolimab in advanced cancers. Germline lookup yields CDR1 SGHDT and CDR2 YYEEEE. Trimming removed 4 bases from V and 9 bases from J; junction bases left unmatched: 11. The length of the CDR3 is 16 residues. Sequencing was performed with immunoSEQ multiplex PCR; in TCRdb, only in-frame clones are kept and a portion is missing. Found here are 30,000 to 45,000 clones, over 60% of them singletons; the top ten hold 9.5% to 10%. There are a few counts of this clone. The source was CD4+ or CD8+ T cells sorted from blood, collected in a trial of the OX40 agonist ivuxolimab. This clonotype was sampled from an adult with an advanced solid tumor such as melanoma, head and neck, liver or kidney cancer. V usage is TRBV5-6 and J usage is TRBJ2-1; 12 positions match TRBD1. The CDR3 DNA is TGTGCCAGCAGCCCCAATAGGGGACAGGGGGCGGGTGAGCAGTTCTTC. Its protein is CASSPNRGQGAGEQFF.